This T cell receptor beta chain was sequenced in a study of T cell changes during pregnancy in multiple sclerosis. The CDR3 length is 16 residues. The germline V gene encodes CDR1 MNHEY and CDR2 SVGAGI. V lost 0 bases, J lost 1 base, and 3 bases stayed unmatched. Here immunoSEQ multiplex PCR was the method, and the copy in TCRdb shows in-frame clones only, minus some. The sample holds around 65,000 clones, about 93% seen once. The chain links TRBV6-5 to TRBJ2-5; 9 nucleotides match TRBD1. The sequenced sample was peripheral blood, obtained in the third trimester of pregnancy. The receptor was derived from a female donor in good health, enrolled as a control in a pregnancy study. The CDR3: CASSYSETGGQETQYF. The CDR3 bases are TGTGCCAGCAGTTACTCCGAGACAGGGGGCCAAGAGACCCAGTACTTC.